The clone carrying this T cell receptor beta chain has only a few counts. What it binds is not known. This sample stems from a study of beta chain features in type 1 diabetes. General study findings and limits: A definitive answer on HLA type influencing TCRB rearrangement was not reached here. Across all four CD4+ subsets, people with type 1 diabetes showed modestly shorter TCRB CDR3s.

The CDR3 runs to 13 residues. Germline CDR1 KGHSH, CDR2 LQKENI. J lost 12 bases, V lost 3 bases, and 7 bases had no gene match. The authors reverse transcribed all of the isolated RNA, so sequencing captured expressed TCRB transcripts. Clones were sequenced by immunoSEQ multiplex PCR, and TCRdb holds only the in-frame ones, with some missing. The sample yields 600,000 to 750,000 clones, roughly 12% seen once. A single heparinised draw of approximately 100 mL on average was taken per donor. The receptor comes from a man aged 30 to 45 with type 1 diabetes. Sequences were obtained from naive CD4+ T cells from blood. The chain links TRBV18 to TRBJ2-1; TRBD2 aligns across 8 bases. CDR3 region: CASSPRGLVRQFF. The DNA of the CDR3 is TGTGCCAGCTCACCCAGGGGACTAGTTCGGCAGTTCTTC.